Listed below are T cell receptor beta chains from one sample, sequenced in a study of T-cell reconstitution after alpha-beta-depleted transplantation in children. Using its own MiXCR run on the PCR reads, TCRdb lists one record per CDR3 protein. The sample comprises around 420,000 distinct CDR3 sequences, 15% to 20% of which are singletons, and roughly 27% rests with the top ten. The sequenced sample was PBMCs, mostly from graft donor cells, obtained 360 days after TCRalphabeta/CD19-depleted stem cell transplant. These TCRs come from a boy in the first two years of life who had a stem cell transplant for Wiskott-Aldrich syndrome, so the T cells may come from the graft donor. CDR3s include the opening cysteine and the closing phenylalanine or tryptophan. Each record gives: V gene, clone size, J gene, D gene, CDR3 DNA, CDR3 protein. A D gene is named only where the DNA matches it firmly. Rows may omit the clone size; those that give it use once, few, many or a size class.

V: TRBV7-2; size: -; J: TRBJ2-1; D: -; DNA: TGTGCCAGCAGCTTAGCGAAAATTTTTCCCTACAATGAGCAGTTCTTC; CDR3: CASSLAKIFPYNEQFF
V: TRBV9; size: few; J: TRBJ2-3; D: TRBD1; DNA: TGTGCCAGCAGCGTAGGTCCTCTTCAGGGGGTCACAGATACGCAGTATTTT; CDR3: CASSVGPLQGVTDTQYF
V: TRBV25-1; size: -; J: TRBJ1-1; D: -; DNA: TGTGCCAGCAGTGAAACCGGATCCATGAACACTGAAGCTTTCTTT; CDR3: CASSETGSMNTEAFF
V: TRBV12-3/TRBV12-4; size: once; J: TRBJ2-3; D: TRBD2; DNA: TGTGCCTTCAGTTTCCGTCTGATGACTAGCCCAAAGCCGACAGATACGCAGTATTTT; CDR3: CAFSFRLMTSPKPTDTQYF
V: TRBV5-1; size: few; J: TRBJ2-1; D: TRBD1; DNA: TGCGCCAGCAGCTTGATGACAGGGAGCAATGAGCAGTTCTTC; CDR3: CASSLMTGSNEQFF
V: TRBV7-9; size: -; J: TRBJ2-3; D: -; DNA: TGTGCCAGCAGCTTTCTTCGAAACACAGATACGCAGTATTTT; CDR3: CASSFLRNTDTQYF
V: TRBV24-1; size: few; J: TRBJ2-2; D: TRBD2; DNA: TGTGCCACCAGTGATCCTGGACTAGCTCTGGACACCGGGGAGCTGTTTTTT; CDR3: CATSDPGLALDTGELFF
V: TRBV12-3/TRBV12-4; size: few; J: TRBJ2-1; D: -; DNA: TGTGCCAGCAGTCTCCTGTGGGAAGTTACTTACAATGAGCAGTTCTTC; CDR3: CASSLLWEVTYNEQFF
V: TRBV7-2; size: few; J: TRBJ2-7; D: TRBD1; DNA: TGTGCCAGCAGCTTAGTTGTCAGGGGGCTATACGAGCAGTACTTC; CDR3: CASSLVVRGLYEQYF
V: TRBV5-1; size: few; J: TRBJ2-3; D: TRBD2; DNA: TGCGCCAGCAGCCTCCCGGCGGGAGGCACAGATACGCAGTATTTT; CDR3: CASSLPAGGTDTQYF
V: TRBV24-1; size: few; J: TRBJ2-5; D: -; DNA: TGTGCCACCATGGCTGAAGAGACCCAGTACTTC; CDR3: CATMAEETQYF
V: TRBV4-3; size: few; J: TRBJ2-5; D: TRBD2; DNA: TGCGCCAGCAGCCAGGGACTATACAGTCCCACCCAGTACTTC; CDR3: CASSQGLYSPTQYF
V: TRBV20-1; size: many; J: TRBJ1-5; D: -; DNA: TGCAGTGCTAGAGATTCTTATCAGCCCCAGCATTTT; CDR3: CSARDSYQPQHF